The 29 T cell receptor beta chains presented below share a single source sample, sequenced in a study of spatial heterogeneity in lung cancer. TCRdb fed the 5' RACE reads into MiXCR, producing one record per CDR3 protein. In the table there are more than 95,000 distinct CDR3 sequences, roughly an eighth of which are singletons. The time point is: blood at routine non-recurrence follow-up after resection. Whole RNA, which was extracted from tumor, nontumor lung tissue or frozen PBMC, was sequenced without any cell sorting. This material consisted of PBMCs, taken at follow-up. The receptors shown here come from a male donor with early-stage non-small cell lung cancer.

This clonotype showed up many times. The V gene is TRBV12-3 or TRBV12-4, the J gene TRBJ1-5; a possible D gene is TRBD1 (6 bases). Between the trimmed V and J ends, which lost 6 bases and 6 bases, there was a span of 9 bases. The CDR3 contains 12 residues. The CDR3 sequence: CASRTGSQPQHF. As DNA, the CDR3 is TGTGCCAGCAGAACAGGGTCTCAGCCCCAGCATTTT.

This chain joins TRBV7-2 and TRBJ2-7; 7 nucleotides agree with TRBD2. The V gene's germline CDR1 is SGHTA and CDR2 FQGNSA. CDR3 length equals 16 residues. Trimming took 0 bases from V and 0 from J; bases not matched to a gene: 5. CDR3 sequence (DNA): TGTGCCAGCAGCTTAGCAGGAGCGGGGTTCTCCTACGAGCAGTACTTC. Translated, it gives CASSLAGAGFSYEQYF. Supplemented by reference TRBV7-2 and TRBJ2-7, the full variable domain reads GAGVSQSPSNKVTEKGKDVELRCDPISGHTALYWYRQSLGQGLEFLIYFQGNSAPDKSGLPSDRFSAERTGGSVSTLTIQRTQQEDSAVYLCASSLAGAGFSYEQYFGPGTRLTVT.

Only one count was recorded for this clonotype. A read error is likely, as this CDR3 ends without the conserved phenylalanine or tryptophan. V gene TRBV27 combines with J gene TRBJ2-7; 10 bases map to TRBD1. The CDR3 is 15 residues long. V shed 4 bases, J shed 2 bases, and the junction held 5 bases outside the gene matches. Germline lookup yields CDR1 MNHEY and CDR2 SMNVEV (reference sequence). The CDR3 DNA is TGTGCCAGCAGTTCTTTGACAGGGGGCCCCTACGAGCAGTACCTC. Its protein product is CASSSLTGGPYEQYL.

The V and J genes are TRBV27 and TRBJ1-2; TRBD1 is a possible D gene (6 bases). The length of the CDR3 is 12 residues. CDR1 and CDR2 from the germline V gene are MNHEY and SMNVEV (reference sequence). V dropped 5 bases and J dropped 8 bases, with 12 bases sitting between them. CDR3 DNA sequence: TGTGCCAGCAGTGTCAGGGGAGAAGGCTACACCTTC. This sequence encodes CASSVRGEGYTF.

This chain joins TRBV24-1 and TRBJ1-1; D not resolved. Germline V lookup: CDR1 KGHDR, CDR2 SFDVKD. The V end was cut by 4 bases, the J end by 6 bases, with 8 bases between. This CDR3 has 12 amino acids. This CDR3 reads CATSDAGSEAFF. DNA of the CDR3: TGTGCCACCAGTGACGCCGGCTCTGAAGCTTTCTTT.

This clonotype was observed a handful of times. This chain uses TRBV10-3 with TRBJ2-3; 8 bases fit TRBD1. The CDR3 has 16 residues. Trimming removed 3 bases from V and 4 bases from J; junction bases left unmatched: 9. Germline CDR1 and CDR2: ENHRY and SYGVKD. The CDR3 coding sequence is TGTGCCATCAGTGACACCAGACAGGGGCCCCCAGATACGCAGTATTTT. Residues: CAISDTRQGPPDTQYF.

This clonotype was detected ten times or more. CDR3 sequence (DNA): TGCGCCAGCAGCTTGGACAGGGTAGGAGCTTTCTTT. It specifies CASSLDRVGAFF. V gene TRBV5-1 combines with J gene TRBJ1-1, with D perhaps TRBD1 (6 bases). This CDR3 has 12 residues. V was shortened by 0 bases and J by 10 bases, with 10 bases between the two germline ends. CDR1 is SGHRS and CDR2 is YFSETQ in the germline V gene.

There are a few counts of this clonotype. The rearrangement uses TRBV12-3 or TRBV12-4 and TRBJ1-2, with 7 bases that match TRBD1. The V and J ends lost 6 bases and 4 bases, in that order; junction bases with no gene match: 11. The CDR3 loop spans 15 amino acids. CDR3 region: CASSPRQGGSYGYTF. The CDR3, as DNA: TGTGCCAGCAGCCCCCGACAGGGTGGGAGCTATGGCTACACCTTC.

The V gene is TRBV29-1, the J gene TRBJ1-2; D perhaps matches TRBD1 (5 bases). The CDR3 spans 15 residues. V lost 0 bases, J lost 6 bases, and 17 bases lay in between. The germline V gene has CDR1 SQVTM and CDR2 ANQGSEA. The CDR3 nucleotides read TGCAGCGTTGAAGATCTCACGGCGCAGGGTAATGGCTACACCTTC. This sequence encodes CSVEDLTAQGNGYTF.

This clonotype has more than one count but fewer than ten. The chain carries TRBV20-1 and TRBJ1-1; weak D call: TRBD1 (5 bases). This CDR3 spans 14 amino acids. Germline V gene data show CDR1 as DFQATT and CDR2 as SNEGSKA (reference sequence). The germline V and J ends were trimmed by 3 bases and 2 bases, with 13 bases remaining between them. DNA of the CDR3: TGCAGTGCTAGTGAAACAGGACCAAACACTGAAGCTTTCTTT. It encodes CSASETGPNTEAFF.

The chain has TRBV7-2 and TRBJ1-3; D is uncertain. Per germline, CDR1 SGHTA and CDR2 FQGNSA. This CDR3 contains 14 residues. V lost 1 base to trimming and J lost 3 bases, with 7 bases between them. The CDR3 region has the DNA TGTGCCAGCAGCTTAGGAGGTTTTGGAAACACCATATATTTT. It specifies CASSLGGFGNTIYF.

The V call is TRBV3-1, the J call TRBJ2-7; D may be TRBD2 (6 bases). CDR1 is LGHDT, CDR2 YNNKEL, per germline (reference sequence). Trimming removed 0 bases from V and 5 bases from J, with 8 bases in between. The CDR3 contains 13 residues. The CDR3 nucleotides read TGTGCCAGCAGCCAAGAAGGAGGGGACGAGCAGTACTTC. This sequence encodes CASSQEGGDEQYF.

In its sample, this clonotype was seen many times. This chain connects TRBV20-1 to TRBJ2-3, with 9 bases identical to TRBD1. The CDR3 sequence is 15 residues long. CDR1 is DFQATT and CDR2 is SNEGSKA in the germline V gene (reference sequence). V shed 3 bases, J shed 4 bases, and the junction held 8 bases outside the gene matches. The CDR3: CSASGADRGADTQYF. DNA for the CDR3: TGCAGTGCTAGCGGGGCGGACAGGGGAGCAGATACGCAGTATTTT.

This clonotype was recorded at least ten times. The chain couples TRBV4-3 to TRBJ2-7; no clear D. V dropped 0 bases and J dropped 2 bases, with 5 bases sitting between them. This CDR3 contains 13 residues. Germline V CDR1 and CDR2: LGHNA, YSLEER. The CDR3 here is CASSQDPPYEQYF. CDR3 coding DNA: TGCGCCAGCAGCCAAGATCCCCCCTACGAGCAGTACTTC.

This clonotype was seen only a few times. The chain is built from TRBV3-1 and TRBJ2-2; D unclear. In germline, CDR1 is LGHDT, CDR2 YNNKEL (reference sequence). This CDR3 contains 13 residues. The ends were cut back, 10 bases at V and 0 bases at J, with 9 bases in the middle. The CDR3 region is CATVDTNTGELFF. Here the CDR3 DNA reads TGTGCCACAGTCGACACGAACACCGGGGAGCTGTTTTTT.

In DNA form, the CDR3 reads TGTGCCAGCAGTTTATCGGGGACAGGGATCACCGGGGAGCTGTTTTTT. As protein: CASSLSGTGITGELFF. The V call is TRBV27, the J call TRBJ2-2; 9 bases map to TRBD1. The ends lost 0 bases at V and 4 bases at J; junction bases unmatched: 3. The CDR3 contains 16 residues. CDR1 and CDR2 (germline): MNHEY, SMNVEV (reference sequence).

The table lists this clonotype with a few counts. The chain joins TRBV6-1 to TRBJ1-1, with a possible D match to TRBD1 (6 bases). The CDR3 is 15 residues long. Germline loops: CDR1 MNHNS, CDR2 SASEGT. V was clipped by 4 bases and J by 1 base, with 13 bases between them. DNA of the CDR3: TGTGCCAGCAGTGGTAGGACAGCTACGAACACTGAAGCTTTCTTT. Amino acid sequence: CASSGRTATNTEAFF.

CDR3 DNA: TGTGCCAGCAGAAGGCCGGGACTAGCAAGCTACAATGAGCAGTTCTTC. This translates into CASRRPGLASYNEQFF. The V and J genes are TRBV7-9 and TRBJ2-1, with 9 nucleotides matching TRBD2. The CDR3 is made up of 16 amino acids. Germline V gene data show CDR1 as SEHNR and CDR2 as FQNEAQ (reference sequence). The junction had 9 bases not matched to a gene; V was cut back by 6 bases and J by 3 bases. Based on the CDR3 plus reference TRBV7-9 and TRBJ2-1, the full variable domain is DTGVSQNPRHKITKRGQNVTFRCDPISEHNRLYWYRQTLGQGPEFLTYFQNEAQLEKSRLLSDRFSAERPKGSFSTLEIQRTEQGDSAMYLCASRRPGLASYNEQFFGPGTRLTVL.

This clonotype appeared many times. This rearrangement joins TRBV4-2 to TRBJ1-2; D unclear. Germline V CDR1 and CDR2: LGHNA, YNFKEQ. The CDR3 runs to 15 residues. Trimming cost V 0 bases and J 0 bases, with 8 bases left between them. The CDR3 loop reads CASSQEAGANYGYTF. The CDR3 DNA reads TGTGCCAGCAGCCAAGAGGCAGGAGCTAACTATGGCTACACCTTC.

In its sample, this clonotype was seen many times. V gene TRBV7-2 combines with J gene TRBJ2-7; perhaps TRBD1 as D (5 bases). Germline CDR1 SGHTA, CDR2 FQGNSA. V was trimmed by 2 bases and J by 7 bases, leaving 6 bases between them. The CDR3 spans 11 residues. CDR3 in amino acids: CASSLTGEQYF. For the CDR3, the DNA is TGTGCCAGCAGCTTAACAGGAGAGCAGTACTTC.

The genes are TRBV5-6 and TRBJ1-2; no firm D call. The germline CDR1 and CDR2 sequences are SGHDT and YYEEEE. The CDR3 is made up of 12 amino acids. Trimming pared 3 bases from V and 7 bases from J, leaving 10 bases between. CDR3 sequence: CASSSFLIGYTF. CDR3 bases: TGTGCCAGCAGCTCTTTCCTCATTGGCTACACCTTC. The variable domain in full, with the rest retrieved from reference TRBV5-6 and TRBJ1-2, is DAGVTQSPTHLIKTRGQQVTLRCSPKSGHDTVSWYQQALGQGPQFIFQYYEEEERQRGNFPDRFSGHQFPNYSSELNVNALLLGDSALYLCASSSFLIGYTFGSGTRLTVV.

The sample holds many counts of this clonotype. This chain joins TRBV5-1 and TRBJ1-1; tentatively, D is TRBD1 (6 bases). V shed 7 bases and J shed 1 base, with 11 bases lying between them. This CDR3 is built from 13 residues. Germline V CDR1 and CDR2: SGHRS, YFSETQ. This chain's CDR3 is CASGGLPNTEAFF. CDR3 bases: TGCGCCAGCGGGGGGCTCCCGAACACTGAAGCTTTCTTT. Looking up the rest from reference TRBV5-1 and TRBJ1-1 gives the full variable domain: KAGVTQTPRYLIKTRGQQVTLSCSPISGHRSVSWYQQTPGQGLQFLFEYFSETQRNKGNFPGRFSGRQFSNSRSEMNVSTLELGDSALYLCASGGLPNTEAFFGQGTRLTVV.

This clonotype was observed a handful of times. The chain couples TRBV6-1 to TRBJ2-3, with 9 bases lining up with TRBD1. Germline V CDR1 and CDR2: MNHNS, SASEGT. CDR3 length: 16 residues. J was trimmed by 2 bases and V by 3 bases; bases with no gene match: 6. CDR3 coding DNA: TGTGCCAGCAGTGAGGGACAGGGCCTTTCCACAGATACGCAGTATTTT. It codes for CASSEGQGLSTDTQYF.

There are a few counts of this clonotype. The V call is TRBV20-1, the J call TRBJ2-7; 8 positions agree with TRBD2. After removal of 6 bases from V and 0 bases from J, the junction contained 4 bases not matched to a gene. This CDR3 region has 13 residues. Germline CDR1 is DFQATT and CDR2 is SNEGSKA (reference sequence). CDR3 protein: CSAVREVSYEQYF. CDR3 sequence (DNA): TGCAGTGCCGTGCGGGAGGTCTCCTACGAGCAGTACTTC.

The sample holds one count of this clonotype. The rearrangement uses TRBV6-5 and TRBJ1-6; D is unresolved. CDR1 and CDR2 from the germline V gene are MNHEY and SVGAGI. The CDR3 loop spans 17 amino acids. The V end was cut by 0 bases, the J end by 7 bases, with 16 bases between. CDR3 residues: CASSYSTRGMGNSPLHF. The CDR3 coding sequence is TGTGCCAGCAGTTACTCCACCCGAGGGATGGGGAATTCACCCCTCCACTTT.

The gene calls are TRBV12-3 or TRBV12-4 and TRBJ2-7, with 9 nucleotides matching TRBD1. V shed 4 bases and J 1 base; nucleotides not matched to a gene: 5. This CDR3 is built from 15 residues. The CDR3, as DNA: TGTGCCAGCAGTTCGACCGGGACAGGGTCCTACGAGCAGTACTTC. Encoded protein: CASSSTGTGSYEQYF.

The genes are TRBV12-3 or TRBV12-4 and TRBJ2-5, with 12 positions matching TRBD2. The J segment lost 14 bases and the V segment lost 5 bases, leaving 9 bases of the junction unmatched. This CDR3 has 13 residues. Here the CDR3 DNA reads TGTGCCAGCAGTCCTTCGACTAGCGGGGGACCTTACTTC. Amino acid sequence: CASSPSTSGGPYF.

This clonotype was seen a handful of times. For the CDR3, the DNA is TGTGCCAGCAACCCTCTTGTGCGGGACAGGAGGAAGTACAATGGCTACACCTTC. Encoded protein: CASNPLVRDRRKYNGYTF. The chain has TRBV2 and TRBJ1-2; 8 nucleotides agree with TRBD1. J was trimmed by 6 bases and V by 7 bases; bases with no gene match: 22. Germline values: CDR1 SNHLY, CDR2 FYNNEI. The CDR3 runs 18 residues. The full variable domain, with the rest looked up from reference TRBV2 and TRBJ1-2, is EPEVTQTPSHQVTQMGQEVILRCVPISNHLYFYWYRQILGQKVEFLVSFYNNEISEKSEIFDDQFSVERPDGSNFTLKIRSTKLEDSAMYFCASNPLVRDRRKYNGYTFGSGTRLTVV.

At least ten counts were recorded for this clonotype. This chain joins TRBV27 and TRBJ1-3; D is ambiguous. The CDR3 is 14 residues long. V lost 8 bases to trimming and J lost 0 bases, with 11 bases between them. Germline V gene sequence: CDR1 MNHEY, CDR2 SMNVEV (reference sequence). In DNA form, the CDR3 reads TGTGCCAGCCGCAGCCCTAACTCTGGAAACACCATATATTTT. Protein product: CASRSPNSGNTIYF.